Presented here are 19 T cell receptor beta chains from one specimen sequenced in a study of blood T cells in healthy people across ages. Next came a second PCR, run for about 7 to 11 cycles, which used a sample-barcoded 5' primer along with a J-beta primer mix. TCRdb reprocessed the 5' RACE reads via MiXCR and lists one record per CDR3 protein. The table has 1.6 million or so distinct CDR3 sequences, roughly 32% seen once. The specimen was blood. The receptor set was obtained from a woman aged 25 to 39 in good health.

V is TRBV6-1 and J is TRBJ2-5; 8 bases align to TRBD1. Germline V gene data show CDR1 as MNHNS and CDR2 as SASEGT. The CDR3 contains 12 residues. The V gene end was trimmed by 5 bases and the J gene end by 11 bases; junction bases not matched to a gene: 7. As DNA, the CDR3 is TGTGCCAGCAGTTCAGGGGGCTGGGAGCAGTACTTC. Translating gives CASSSGGWEQYF.

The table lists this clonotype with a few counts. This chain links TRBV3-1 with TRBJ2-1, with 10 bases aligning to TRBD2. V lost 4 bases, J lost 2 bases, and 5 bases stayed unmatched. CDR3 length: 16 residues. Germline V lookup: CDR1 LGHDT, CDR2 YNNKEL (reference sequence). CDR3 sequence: CASSPVSGGPYNEQFF. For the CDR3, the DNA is TGTGCCAGCAGCCCAGTTAGCGGGGGGCCCTACAATGAGCAGTTCTTC.

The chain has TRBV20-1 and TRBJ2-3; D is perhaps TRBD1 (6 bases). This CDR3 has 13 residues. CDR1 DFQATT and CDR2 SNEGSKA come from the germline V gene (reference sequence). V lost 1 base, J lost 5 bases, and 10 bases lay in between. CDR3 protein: CSARARGKDTQYF. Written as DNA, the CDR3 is TGCAGTGCTAGAGCGAGGGGGAAAGATACGCAGTATTTT.

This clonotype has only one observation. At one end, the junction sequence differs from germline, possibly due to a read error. Here the CDR3 reads CAGSPQGGGESYEQYF. Written as DNA, the CDR3 is TGCGCCGGCAGCCCACAGGGGGGAGGCGAGAGCTACGAGCAGTACTTC. The chain uses TRBV5-1 and TRBJ2-7; TRBD1 matches at 8 bases. Germline-derived CDR1 and CDR2 are SGHRS and YFSETQ. This CDR3 has 16 amino acids.

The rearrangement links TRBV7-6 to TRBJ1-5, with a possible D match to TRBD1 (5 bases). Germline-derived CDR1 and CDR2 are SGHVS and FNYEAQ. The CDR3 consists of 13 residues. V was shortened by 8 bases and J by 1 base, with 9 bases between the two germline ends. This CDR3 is CASEGRSNQPQHF. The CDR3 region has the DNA TGTGCCAGCGAGGGGAGGAGCAATCAGCCCCAGCATTTT.

In DNA, the CDR3 is TGTGCCAGCAGTTTGTCTAGGAGACAGGTTGGTTACGAGCAGTACTTC. Translating it yields CASSLSRRQVGYEQYF. The rearrangement links TRBV13 to TRBJ2-7, with a possible D match to TRBD1 (6 bases). The germline gives CDR1 PRHDT, CDR2 FYEKMQ (reference sequence). V lost 6 bases and J 4 bases, leaving 22 bases between the germline ends. The CDR3 runs to 16 residues.

The CDR3, as DNA: TGTGCCAGCAGAGACTCGCGGGCACAGGGAGACGGAGCTTTCTTT. It codes for CASRDSRAQGDGAFF. The V and J genes are TRBV2 and TRBJ1-1; D is possibly TRBD1 (6 bases). CDR3 length: 15 residues. Germline V gene lookup returns CDR1 SNHLY and CDR2 FYNNEI. Trimming removed 6 bases from V and 10 bases from J, with 24 bases in between.

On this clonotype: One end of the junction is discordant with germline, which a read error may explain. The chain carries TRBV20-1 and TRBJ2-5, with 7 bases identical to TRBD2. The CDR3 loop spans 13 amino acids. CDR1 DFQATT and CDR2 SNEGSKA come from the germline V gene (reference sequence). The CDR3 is CSTREGIKETQYF. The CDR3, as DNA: TGCAGTACTAGGGAGGGGATAAAAGAGACCCAGTACTTC.

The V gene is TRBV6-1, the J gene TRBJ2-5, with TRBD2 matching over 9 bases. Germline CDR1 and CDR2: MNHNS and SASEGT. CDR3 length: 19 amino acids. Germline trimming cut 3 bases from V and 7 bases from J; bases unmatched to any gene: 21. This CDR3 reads CASSDLREGHLSDFTTQYF. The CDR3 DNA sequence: TGTGCCAGCAGTGACCTGCGGGAGGGCCACCTTTCGGATTTTACGACCCAGTACTTC.

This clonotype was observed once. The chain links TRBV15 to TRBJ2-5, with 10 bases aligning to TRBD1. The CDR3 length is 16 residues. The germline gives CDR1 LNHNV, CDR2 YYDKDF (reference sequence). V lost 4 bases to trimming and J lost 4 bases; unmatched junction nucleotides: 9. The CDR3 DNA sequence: TGTGCCACCAGCAAAGGGACAGGGGTTGTCAGAGAGACCCAGTACTTC. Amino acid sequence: CATSKGTGVVRETQYF.

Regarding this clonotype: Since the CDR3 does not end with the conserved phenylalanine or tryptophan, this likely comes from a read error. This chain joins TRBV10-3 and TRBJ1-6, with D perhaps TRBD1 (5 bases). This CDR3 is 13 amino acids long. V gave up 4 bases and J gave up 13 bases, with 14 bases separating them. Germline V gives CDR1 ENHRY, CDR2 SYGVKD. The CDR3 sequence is CAISAMDNAPLHL. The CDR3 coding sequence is TGTGCCATCAGTGCAATGGACAACGCGCCCCTCCACTTG.

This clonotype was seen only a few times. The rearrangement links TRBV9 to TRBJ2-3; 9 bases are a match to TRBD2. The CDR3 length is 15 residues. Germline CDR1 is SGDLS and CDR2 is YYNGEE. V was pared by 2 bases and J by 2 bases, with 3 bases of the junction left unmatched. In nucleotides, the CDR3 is TGTGCCAGCAGCGTCAGCGGGGGGACCACAGATACGCAGTATTTT. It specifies CASSVSGGTTDTQYF. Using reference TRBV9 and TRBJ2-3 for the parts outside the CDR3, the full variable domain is DSGVTQTPKHLITATGQRVTLRCSPRSGDLSVYWYQQSLDQGLQFLIQYYNGEERAKGNILERFSAQQFPDLHSELNLSSLELGDSALYFCASSVSGGTTDTQYFGPGTRLTVL.

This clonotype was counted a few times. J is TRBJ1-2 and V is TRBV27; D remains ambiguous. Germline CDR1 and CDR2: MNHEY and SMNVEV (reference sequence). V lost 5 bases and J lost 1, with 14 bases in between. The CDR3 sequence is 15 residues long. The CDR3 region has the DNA TGTGCCAGCAGTCCCTCGGGTGTTGTTAACTATGGCTACACCTTC. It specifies CASSPSGVVNYGYTF.

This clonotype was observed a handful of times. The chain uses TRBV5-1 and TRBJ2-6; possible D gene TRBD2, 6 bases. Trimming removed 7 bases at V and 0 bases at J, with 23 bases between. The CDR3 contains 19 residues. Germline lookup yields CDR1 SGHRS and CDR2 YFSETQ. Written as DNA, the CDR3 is TGCGCCAGCCACCTTCTTACGTCGCGGGGCTCCTCTGGGGCCAACGTCCTGACTTTC. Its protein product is CASHLLTSRGSSGANVLTF.

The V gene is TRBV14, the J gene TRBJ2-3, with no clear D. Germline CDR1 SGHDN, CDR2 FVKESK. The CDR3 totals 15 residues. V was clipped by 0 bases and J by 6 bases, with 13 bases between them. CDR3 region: CASSQDSGTPDTQYF. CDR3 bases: TGTGCCAGCAGCCAAGATTCAGGAACTCCTGATACGCAGTATTTT.

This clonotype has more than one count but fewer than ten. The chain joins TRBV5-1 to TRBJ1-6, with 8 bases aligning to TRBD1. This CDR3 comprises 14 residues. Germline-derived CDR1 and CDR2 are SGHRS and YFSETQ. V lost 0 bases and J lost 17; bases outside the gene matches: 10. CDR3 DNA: TGCGCCAGCAGCTTGGGCCCTGATGGACAGGGCTTCCACTTT. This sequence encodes CASSLGPDGQGFHF.

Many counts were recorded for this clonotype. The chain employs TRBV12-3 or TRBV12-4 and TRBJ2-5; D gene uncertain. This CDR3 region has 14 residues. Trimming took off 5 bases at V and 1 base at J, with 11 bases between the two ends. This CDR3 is CASSSYTTQETQYF. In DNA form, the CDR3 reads TGTGCCAGCAGTAGCTACACGACCCAAGAGACCCAGTACTTC.

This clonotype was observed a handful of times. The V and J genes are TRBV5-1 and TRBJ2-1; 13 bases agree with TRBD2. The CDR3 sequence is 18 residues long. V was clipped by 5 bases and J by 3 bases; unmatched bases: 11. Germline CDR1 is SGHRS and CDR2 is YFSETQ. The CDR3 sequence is CASSRNGLAGDNYNEQFF. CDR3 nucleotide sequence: TGCGCCAGCAGTCGCAACGGACTAGCGGGAGACAACTACAATGAGCAGTTCTTC.

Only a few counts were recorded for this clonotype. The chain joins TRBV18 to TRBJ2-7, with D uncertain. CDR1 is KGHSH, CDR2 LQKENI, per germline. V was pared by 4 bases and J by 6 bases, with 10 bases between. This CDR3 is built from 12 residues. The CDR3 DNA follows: TGTGCCAGCTCACGTAATGAAGGCGAGCAGTACTTC. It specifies CASSRNEGEQYF. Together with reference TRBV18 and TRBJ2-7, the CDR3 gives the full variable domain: NAGVMQNPRHLVRRRGQEARLRCSPMKGHSHVYWYRQLPEEGLKFMVYLQKENIIDESGMPKERFSAEFPKEGPSILRIQQVVRGDSAAYFCASSRNEGEQYFGPGTRLTVT.